This T cell receptor beta chain originates from a study of blood T cell repertoires in COVID-19 (dated by TCRdb to 2018 to 2020). About the investigation overall: Samples covering the acute and convalescent phases of COVID-19 were provided by collaborators in the United States, Italy and Spain. A freely available public database, intended as a resource for researchers studying the immune response to SARS-CoV-2, is where the repertoires were released. The samples were drawn from two sources: the first 160 participants of the ongoing ImmuneRACE study, and 950 to 1,500 subjects contributed by 6 global collaborators. The prospective study material was composed of cDNA or gDNA derived from T cells, B-cell-depleted T cells, or PBMCs. Deeply sampled blood TCRbeta repertoires from subjects exposed to, actively infected with, or recovered from COVID-19 were included in the dataset. A de-identified subject ID, COVID-19 status, age in years and sex were almost always included in the sample metadata. Where HLA class I and class II types were available, the types were taken from metadata supplied by the sample provider, not from assay-based typing.

About this clone itself: What antigen it recognizes has not been identified. No base qualities exist here, and no much larger clone lies one base off it.

The full study reports these points: The amount of clinical and demographic metadata varied by source and participant and was provided uncurated.

TCRbeta CDR3 regions were amplified from genomic DNA using the immunoSEQ Assay, a bias-controlled multiplex PCR. As for how the authors treated the data: The number of nucleated cells in each sample was estimated from the amplification of reference gene primers within the assay. To quantify the absolute abundance of each unique TCRbeta CDR3 rearrangement, sequence reads were collapsed and filtered. For each sample, productive Simpson clonality was calculated by taking the square root of Simpson's diversity index across productive rearrangements. The immuneACCESS repertoire file appears here via TCRdb, limited to in-frame rearrangements. These files lack a portion of the clones; in checked studies, under half of the deficit traces to unresolved V genes, and the cause of the others is not known. The DNA gave D and trimming, while V, J and clone size come from that table. Here the sample has approximately 91,000 clones; 60% to 85% occur a single time. In total, the top ten clones hold over 6% of the sample.

V is cut by 5 bases and J by 2 bases, and the space between the germline ends is 13 bases. The CDR3 runs 14 residues from the cysteine to the phenylalanine. Kept here is only the CDR3 DNA, which spans 42 bases and is read in frame from base 1. Taken from the germline V gene, the CDR1 and CDR2 loops are SGHRS and YFSETQ. The collaborating institutions used their own protocols to collect whole blood in K2EDTA tubes. For TCRbeta analysis, collaborator samples were shipped as frozen whole blood, as isolated PBMCs, or as DNA extracted from either sample type. The receptor chain draws on TRBV5-1 and TRBJ2-5; the D gene is unclear. This TCR was sampled from a man between 65 and 85 years old with acute or convalescent COVID-19. Sequenced: peripheral blood. The nucleotides are TGCGCCAGCAGAGGAGCGCAGCCACAAGAGACCCAGTACTTC. It translates to CASRGAQPQETQYF.